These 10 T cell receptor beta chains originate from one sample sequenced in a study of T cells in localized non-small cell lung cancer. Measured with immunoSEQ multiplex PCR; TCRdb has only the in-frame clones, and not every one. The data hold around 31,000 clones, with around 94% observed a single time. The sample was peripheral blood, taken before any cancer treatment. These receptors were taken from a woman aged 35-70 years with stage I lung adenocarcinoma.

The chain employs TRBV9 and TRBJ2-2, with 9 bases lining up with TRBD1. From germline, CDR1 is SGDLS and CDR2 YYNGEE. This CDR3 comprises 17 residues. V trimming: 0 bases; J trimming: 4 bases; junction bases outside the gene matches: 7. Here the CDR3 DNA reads TGTGCCAGCAGCGTAGGGACAGGGGTTGTGTCCACCGGGGAGCTGTTTTTT. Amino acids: CASSVGTGVVSTGELFF. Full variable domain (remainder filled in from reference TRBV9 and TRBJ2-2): DSGVTQTPKHLITATGQRVTLRCSPRSGDLSVYWYQQSLDQGLQFLIQYYNGEERAKGNILERFSAQQFPDLHSELNLSSLELGDSALYFCASSVGTGVVSTGELFFGEGSRLTVL.

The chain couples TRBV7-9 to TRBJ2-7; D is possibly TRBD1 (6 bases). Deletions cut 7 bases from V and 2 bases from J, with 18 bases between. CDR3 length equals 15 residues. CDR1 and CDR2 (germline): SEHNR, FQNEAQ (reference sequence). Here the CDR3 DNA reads TGTGCCAGCACCGAAGGGGGTGAGTCTCCCTACGAGCAGTACTTC. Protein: CASTEGGESPYEQYF.

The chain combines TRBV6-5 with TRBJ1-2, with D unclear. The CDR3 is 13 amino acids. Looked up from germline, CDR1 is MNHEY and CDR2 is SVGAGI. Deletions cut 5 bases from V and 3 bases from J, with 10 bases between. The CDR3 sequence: CASSALYDYGYTF. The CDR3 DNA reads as TGTGCCAGCAGTGCCCTTTATGACTATGGCTACACCTTC.

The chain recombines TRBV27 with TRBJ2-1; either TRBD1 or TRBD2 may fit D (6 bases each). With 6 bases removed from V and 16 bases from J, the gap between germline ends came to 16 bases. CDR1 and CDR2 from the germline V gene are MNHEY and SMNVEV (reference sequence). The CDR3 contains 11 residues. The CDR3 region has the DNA TGTGCCAGCAGAGGGGGACTCCAAGGTTTCTTC. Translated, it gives CASRGGLQGFF.

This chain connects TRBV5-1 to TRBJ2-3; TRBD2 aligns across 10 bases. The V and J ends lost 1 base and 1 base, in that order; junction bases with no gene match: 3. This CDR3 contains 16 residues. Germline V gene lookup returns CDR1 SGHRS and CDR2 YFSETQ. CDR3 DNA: TGCGCCAGCAGCTTGTTTGGGACTAGCGGCACAGATACGCAGTATTTT. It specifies CASSLFGTSGTDTQYF.

This CDR3 is CASSLGGGAYNEQFF. CDR3 DNA sequence: TGTGCCAGCAGCTTAGGGGGGGGAGCCTACAATGAGCAGTTCTTC. The chain carries TRBV7-2 and TRBJ2-1; 7 positions agree with TRBD2. The CDR3 is made up of 15 amino acids. V lost 1 base and J lost 2; bases outside the gene matches: 2. Germline CDR1 SGHTA, CDR2 FQGNSA.

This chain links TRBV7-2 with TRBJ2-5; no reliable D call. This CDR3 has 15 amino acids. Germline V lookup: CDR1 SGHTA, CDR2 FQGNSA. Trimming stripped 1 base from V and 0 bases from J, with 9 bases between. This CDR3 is CASSLEYRDQETQYF. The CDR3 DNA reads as TGTGCCAGCAGCTTAGAGTACCGGGACCAAGAGACCCAGTACTTC.

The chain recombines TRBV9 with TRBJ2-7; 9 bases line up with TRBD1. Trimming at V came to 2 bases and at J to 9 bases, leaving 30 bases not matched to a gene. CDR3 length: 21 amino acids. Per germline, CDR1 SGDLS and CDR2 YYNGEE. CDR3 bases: TGTGCCAGCAGCGTCGACCGCGGACAGGGGATCACCTTGGTGTCTCCCAAGGGGCAGTACTTC. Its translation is CASSVDRGQGITLVSPKGQYF. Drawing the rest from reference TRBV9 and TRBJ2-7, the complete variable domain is DSGVTQTPKHLITATGQRVTLRCSPRSGDLSVYWYQQSLDQGLQFLIQYYNGEERAKGNILERFSAQQFPDLHSELNLSSLELGDSALYFCASSVDRGQGITLVSPKGQYFGPGTRLTVT.

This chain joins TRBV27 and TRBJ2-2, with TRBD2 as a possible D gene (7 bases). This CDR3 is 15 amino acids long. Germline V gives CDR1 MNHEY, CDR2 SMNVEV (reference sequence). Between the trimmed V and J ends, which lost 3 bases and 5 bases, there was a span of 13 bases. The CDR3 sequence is CASSFNREGTGELFF. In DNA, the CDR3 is TGTGCCAGCAGTTTCAACAGGGAGGGAACCGGGGAGCTGTTTTTT.

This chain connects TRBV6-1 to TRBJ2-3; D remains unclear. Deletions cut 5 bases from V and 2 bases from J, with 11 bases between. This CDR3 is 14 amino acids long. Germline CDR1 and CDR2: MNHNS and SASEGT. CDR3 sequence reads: CASSSQPFTDTQYF. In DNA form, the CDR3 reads TGTGCCAGCAGTTCACAGCCTTTCACAGATACGCAGTATTTT.